Detailed here is one T cell receptor (beta chain). Its matching antigen is unknown. This entry comes from a study of T cells in Graves' hyperthyroidism and ophthalmopathy. Study observations and caveats: Blood also showed most of the thyroid clonotypes that were expanded above 0.001.

RNA transcripts gave rise to amplified TCR beta CDR3 regions. HTBI primers were used for first-round RT-PCR of the TCR CDR3. TCRdb passed the multiplex PCR reads through MiXCR, listing each CDR3 protein once. The table includes about 46,000 distinct CDR3 sequences, 45% to 50% detected once. The CDR3 is 15 amino acids. From germline, CDR1 is KGHSH and CDR2 LQKENI. With 2 bases removed from V and 7 bases from J, the gap between germline ends came to 12 bases. When ophthalmopathy did not progress within 18 months, Graves' hyperthyroidism was considered stable. The study excluded patients with uncontrolled infection, other autoimmune disease, pregnancy or lactation. For the diagnoses, clinical symptoms, serum thyroxine and TRAb, thyroid ultrasound and orbital computed tomography were used.

The specimen was peripheral blood or thyroid tissue (not recorded which). The receptor comes from a woman between 50 and 59 years old with Graves' hyperthyroidism. V gene TRBV18 combines with J gene TRBJ1-6; D is perhaps TRBD1 (5 bases). CDR3 sequence: CASSPSSGVNSPLHF. The CDR3, as DNA: TGTGCCAGCTCACCAAGTTCGGGGGTGAATTCACCCCTCCACTTT.